These 9 T cell receptor beta chains were all obtained from the same sample, sequenced in a study of blood T cells in healthy people across ages. The second PCR ran roughly 7 to 12 cycles with a sample-barcoded 5' primer and J-beta primers. TCRdb independently ran MiXCR on the 5' RACE reads; one entry per CDR3 protein. Of 750,000 to 950,000 distinct CDR3 sequences detected, approximately 55% appear once; the ten largest clones hold about 42%. The sample comprised blood. Receptors originate from a man aged 80 or over in good health.

V is TRBV10-3 and J is TRBJ2-7; 9 nucleotides match TRBD2. V dropped 2 bases and J dropped 7; count of bases not matched to a gene: 9. CDR1 ENHRY and CDR2 SYGVKD come from the germline V gene. This CDR3 has 15 residues. CDR3 nucleotide sequence: TGTGCCATCAGTGAGGCTAGCGGGAACCCTTGGGAGCAGTACTTC. This translates into CAISEASGNPWEQYF.

The V gene is TRBV7-9, the J gene TRBJ1-6; 9 bases are a match to TRBD1. CDR1 is SEHNR and CDR2 is FQNEAQ in the germline V gene (reference sequence). The trim removed 1 base at V and 8 bases at J, leaving 6 bases unmatched. The CDR3 runs to 16 residues. The CDR3 spells CASSLVADRGYSPLHF. The CDR3 coding sequence is TGTGCCAGCAGCTTAGTAGCGGACAGGGGTTATTCACCCCTCCACTTT.

V usage is TRBV27 and J usage is TRBJ2-3; D is ambiguous. CDR1 and CDR2 from the germline V gene are MNHEY and SMNVEV (reference sequence). CDR3 length: 14 amino acids. Trimming cost V 3 bases and J 1 base, with 8 bases left between them. CDR3 amino acids: CASSFDLGTDTQYF. CDR3 nucleotide sequence: TGTGCCAGCAGTTTCGACTTAGGCACAGATACGCAGTATTTT.

The chain has TRBV29-1 and TRBJ1-5; D may be TRBD1 (5 bases). Germline V gives CDR1 SQVTM, CDR2 ANQGSEA. V dropped 4 bases and J dropped 6 bases, with 16 bases sitting between them. The CDR3 runs 14 residues. The CDR3 DNA sequence: TGCAGCGTTGGGCCAGGGACCGGGGGTCAGCCCCAGCATTTT. This translates into CSVGPGTGGQPQHF. The full variable domain, completed using reference TRBV29-1 and TRBJ1-5, is SAVISQKPSRDICQRGTSLTIQCQVDSQVTMMFWYRQQPGQSLTLIATANQGSEATYESGFVIDKFPISRPNLTFSTLTVSNMSPEDSSIYLCSVGPGTGGQPQHFGDGTRLSIL.

The V call is TRBV11-1, the J call TRBJ1-1; D unresolved. The CDR3 covers 14 residues. V lost 3 bases to trimming and J lost 1 base, with 9 bases between them. Germline CDR1 reads SGHAT; CDR2 reads FQDESV (reference sequence). The chain's CDR3 is CASSLRPTNTEAFF. CDR3 nucleotide sequence: TGTGCCAGCAGCTTGAGACCCACGAACACTGAAGCTTTCTTT.

This chain connects TRBV27 to TRBJ2-6; perhaps TRBD1 as D (6 bases). Looked up from germline, CDR1 is MNHEY and CDR2 is SMNVEV (reference sequence). Trimming cost V 2 bases and J 0 bases, with 17 bases left between them. The CDR3 is made up of 19 amino acids. The CDR3 region has the DNA TGTGCCAGCAGTTTAGGCCCCGGGGACACGGACTCTGGGGCCAACGTCCTGACTTTC. This gives the protein CASSLGPGDTDSGANVLTF.

CDR3 coding DNA: TGCAGCGTTGAGACGGGCTCCTACGAGCAGTACTTC. Protein sequence: CSVETGSYEQYF. This sequence joins TRBV29-1 and TRBJ2-7; D uncertain. This CDR3 comprises 12 residues. Germline loops: CDR1 SQVTM, CDR2 ANQGSEA. V lost 3 bases and J lost 0, with 6 bases in between.

V gene TRBV14 combines with J gene TRBJ2-1; TRBD1 aligns across 9 bases. This CDR3 spans 14 amino acids. V trimming: 2 bases; J trimming: 9 bases; junction bases outside the gene matches: 5. Germline-derived CDR1 and CDR2 are SGHDN and FVKESK. This CDR3 is CASSQLRDRAEQFF. In DNA form, the CDR3 reads TGTGCCAGCAGCCAACTCCGGGACAGGGCTGAGCAGTTCTTC.

This rearrangement joins TRBV7-2 to TRBJ1-1; D gene unclear. Trimming left V 5 bases short and J 1 base short, with 11 bases between. CDR1 is SGHTA and CDR2 is FQGNSA in the germline V gene. This CDR3 has 14 residues. The DNA for the CDR3 is TGTGCCAGCAGCCCCCTCCTTCCGAACACTGAAGCTTTCTTT. This codes for CASSPLLPNTEAFF. Full variable domain (outside the CDR3, taken from reference TRBV7-2 and TRBJ1-1): GAGVSQSPSNKVTEKGKDVELRCDPISGHTALYWYRQSLGQGLEFLIYFQGNSAPDKSGLPSDRFSAERTGGSVSTLTIQRTQQEDSAVYLCASSPLLPNTEAFFGQGTRLTVV.